What follows is one TCR beta chain and its context. Its antigen is not yet known. The sample holds no much larger clone one base away, and base qualities are not on file. TCRbeta CDR3 regions were amplified from genomic DNA using the immunoSEQ Assay, a bias-controlled multiplex PCR. In the original analysis: The number of nucleated cells in each sample was estimated by amplification of reference gene primers within the assay. To quantify the absolute abundance of each unique TCRbeta CDR3 rearrangement, sequence reads were collapsed and filtered. For each sample, productive Simpson clonality was calculated by taking the square root of Simpson's diversity index across productive rearrangements. Entries here come from immuneACCESS through TCRdb and include only in-frame sequences with V and J called. Some clones fail to appear in such tables; in the studies checked, an unresolved V gene covers under half of the shortfall, and the cause of the remainder is unknown. Clone size and the V and J calls come from that table; the DNA yielded D and trimming. The sample table holds about 380,000 clones, of which around 84% were seen once. The ten largest clones take up around 3.4% of the sample.

Each collaborating institution followed its own protocols to collect whole blood in K2EDTA tubes. For TCRbeta analysis, collaborator samples were shipped as frozen whole blood, as isolated PBMCs, or as DNA extracted from either sample type. V was cut back by 8 bases and J by 9 bases, leaving a gap of 13 bases between them. CDR1 is given as LGHDT and CDR2 as YNNKEL, both from the germline V gene (reference sequence). CDR3 length: 11 amino acids, cysteine to phenylalanine. Only the CDR3 region is kept as DNA, spanning 33 bases read in frame from base 1. The data stem from a study of blood T cell repertoires in COVID-19 (TCRdb year 2020). At the level of the whole study: Samples covering the acute and convalescent phases of COVID-19 were provided by collaborators in the United States, Italy and Spain. Samples were obtained from the ongoing ImmuneRACE study (first 160 participants) and from approximately 1,200 subjects provided by 6 global collaborators. The dataset comprised deeply sampled blood TCRbeta repertoires from subjects exposed to, actively infected with, or recovered from COVID-19. The material from the prospective study consisted of cDNA or gDNA derived from T cells, B-cell-depleted T cells, or PBMCs. HLA class I and class II types, where available, came from metadata supplied by the sample provider rather than from assay-based typing. A de-identified subject ID, COVID-19 status, age in years and sex were almost always included in the sample metadata. The repertoires were made available in a free public database intended to serve as a resource for research on the immune response to SARS-CoV-2.

Study-wide conclusions, independent of this receptor: How much clinical and demographic metadata was included differed by source and by participant, and the metadata was provided uncurated.

The sequenced material came from peripheral blood. The source of this sequence is a woman aged 18-35 years with acute or convalescent COVID-19. The rearranged chain carries TRBV3-1 (or the pseudogene TRBV3-2) and TRBJ1-2, with the D gene too uncertain to name. The bases are TGTGCCAGCGAGAGATCCCAAAGCTACACCTTC. It specifies CASERSQSYTF.